This T cell receptor beta chain was found in a study of neurological immune-mediated disorders. Study-wide results and caveats: Whereas HTLV-1-associated myelopathy showed the most TCR clonal expansion, multiple sclerosis showed the least, with levels below those of healthy controls. The absence of shared CDR3 amino acid sequences among expanded clones across subjects suggests private repertoires in all groups. According to phylogenetic grouping, one related-CDR3 cluster, a possible signature, contained the repertoires of 18 of 34 multiple sclerosis patients.

The germline gives CDR1 DFQATT, CDR2 SNEGSKA (reference sequence). The CDR3 contains 13 residues. Trimming shortened V by 6 bases and J by 7 bases, and 16 bases separated the two germline ends. Each sequencing run yielded over 170 million TCR-beta sequences from 15-18 subjects. Using its own MiXCR run on the 5' RACE reads, TCRdb lists one record per CDR3 protein. The profile shows about 33,000 distinct CDR3 sequences, about 1.4% of them singletons. This clonotype was counted many times. Its specificity is not known. The V and J genes are TRBV20-1 and TRBJ1-5; weak D call: TRBD1 (6 bases). The sequence derives from a woman younger than 45 with multiple sclerosis. The sample consisted of PBMCs. Here the CDR3 reads CSAVRGAEQPQHF. Here the CDR3 DNA reads TGCAGTGCGGTCCGGGGGGCTGAACAGCCCCAGCATTTT.